This TCR beta chain originates from a study of cytomegalovirus exposure and HLA in healthy donors. General study findings and limits: With further analysis later on, most CMV-associated TCR beta chains appeared HLA-restricted. Owing to their indistinguishability, certain V segments, notably TRBV6-2 and TRBV6-3, were excluded. Compared with the roughly 700-donor mean, an Asian-associated ancestry cluster reportedly had fewer N-insertions, according to a later analysis. Later analysis demonstrated an association between a missense DCLRE1C variant and TCR beta V- and J-gene trimming.

Both 60 Vbeta primers and 13 Jbeta primers went into the PCR. The protocol was immunoSEQ multiplex PCR, while the TCRdb copy is restricted to in-frame clones and leaves out a portion. Its clone listing holds about 110,000 clones. J was trimmed by 2 bases and V by 6 bases; bases with no gene match: 8. Per germline, CDR1 MNHNY and CDR2 SVGAGI (reference sequence). The CDR3 covers 15 residues. A word on this clone: Its antigen is not identified.

The V gene is TRBV6-6, the J gene TRBJ2-3, with 7 bases aligning to TRBD2. This receptor was obtained from a young man in good health and CMV-seronegative. The specimen sequenced was PBMCs. The CDR3 DNA is TGTGCCAGCAGGAACCAGCGGGGTAACACAGATACGCAGTATTTT. Translation: CASRNQRGNTDTQYF.